This TCR beta chain comes out of a study of shared clonotypes between healthy human individuals. Study-wide points: The study found lower generation probabilities in non-shared clonotypes than in those shared by all four donors.

Details on this clone: Its antigen is not known.

Authors' data handling: Junction-only sequences produced by ImmunoSEQ had no quality scores, so filtering differed. Sequenced by immunoSEQ multiplex PCR; TCRdb stores in-frame clones only, minus some. V and J calls and clone size are as listed in that table; D and trimming were resolved from the DNA. The table has around 2.1 million clones, 93% seen once. CD45RO-negative, CCR7-selected cells formed the naive CD8 fraction, which excluded terminally differentiated effector memory CD45RA+ cells. Healthy and HIV-negative, the adult donors had no recent acute infections or vaccinations. Trimming removed 3 bases from V and 4 bases from J, with 17 bases in between. The germline V gene has CDR1 LNHNV and CDR2 YYDKDF (reference sequence). CDR3 length: 16 amino acids.

The clonotype comes from a young man in good health. Some clones in this sample may be carry-over from other donors' samples. V and J are TRBV15 and TRBJ2-3; D possibly matches TRBD1 or TRBD2 (5 bases each). The sequencing sample was made of naive CD8+ T cells from PBMCs. CDR3 DNA: TGTGCCACCAGCAGCACAGCAAGGGGAGTGGCAGATACGCAGTATTTT. Residues: CATSSTARGVADTQYF.